This T cell receptor (beta chain) derives from a study of blood T cells in healthy people across ages. The use of a sample-barcoded 5' primer and a J-beta primer mix characterized a second PCR of roughly 6 to 12 cycles. TCRdb redid the calling of the 5' RACE reads with MiXCR, one entry per CDR3 protein. The sample carries roughly 680,000 distinct CDR3 sequences, roughly half recorded once. V lost 4 bases and J 4 bases, leaving 10 bases between the germline ends. The length of the CDR3 is 14 residues. Germline lookup yields CDR1 MGHRA and CDR2 YSYEKL. This clonotype was detected a few times. Peripheral blood was drawn, about 9.7 milliliters per donor.

This chain connects TRBV4-1 to TRBJ1-4; the D is unclear. The sample comprised blood. This TCR came from an elderly woman in good health. For the CDR3, the DNA is TGCGCCAGCAGCCTTGGGTCGGGTAATGAAAAACTGTTTTTT. It specifies CASSLGSGNEKLFF.